This T cell receptor (beta chain) was recorded in a study of shared clonotypes between healthy human individuals. Trimming at V came to 8 bases and at J to 7 bases, leaving 6 bases not matched to a gene. CDR3 length: 13 residues. Germline V gene lookup returns CDR1 SEHNR and CDR2 FQNEAQ (reference sequence). Clones were read by immunoSEQ multiplex PCR, and TCRdb kept only the in-frame ones, dropping some. The data contain around 690,000 clones, 90% of them seen just once; the ten biggest clones take up roughly 36%. Material: memory CD8+ T cells from PBMCs. Subset described: CD45RO+ cells pooled with CCR7-negative TemRA cells. The chain combines TRBV7-9 with TRBJ2-1; 9 positions match TRBD2. This TCR derives from a man younger than 30 in good health. Some clones in this sample may be carry-over from other donors' samples. The DNA of the CDR3 is TGTGCCAGCGGAGGGACTAGCTGGAATGAGCAGTTCTTC. It is translated as CASGGTSWNEQFF.